These 10 T cell receptor beta chains were sequenced from one sample in a study of PD-1 blockade in classical Hodgkin lymphoma. TCRdb's copy holds only in-frame clones and misses some; the assay was immunoSEQ multiplex PCR. Among 70,000 or so clones listed, 93% were seen once. As to time point: newly diagnosed, previously untreated cHL patient sample. Sequencing used peripheral blood mononuclear cells (PBMCs). Receptors were obtained from a human donor with classical Hodgkin lymphoma.

V gene TRBV5-6 combines with J gene TRBJ2-7; D perhaps matches TRBD1 (6 bases). Germline V CDR1 and CDR2: SGHDT, YYEEEE. The CDR3 consists of 16 residues. Trimming removed 2 bases from V and 2 bases from J, with 17 bases in between. Written as DNA, the CDR3 is TGTGCCAGCAGCTTCAGGCAGGGGTCAACCGCCTACGAGCAGTACTTC. It is translated as CASSFRQGSTAYEQYF.

The chain joins TRBV10-2 to TRBJ2-1, with 8 bases matching TRBD2. Per the germline V gene, CDR1 is WSHSY and CDR2 is SAAADI. Germline trimming cut 3 bases from V and 7 bases from J; bases unmatched to any gene: 8. The length of the CDR3 is 15 residues. CDR3 nucleotides: TGCGCCAGCAGTGATGTTGGCGGGAGGTTTAATGAGCAGTTCTTC. Protein: CASSDVGGRFNEQFF.

The V call is TRBV6-5, the J call TRBJ1-1; no firm D call. The CDR3 contains 15 residues. Germline V gives CDR1 MNHEY, CDR2 SVGAGI. Trimming took 2 bases from V and 5 from J, leaving 15 bases between them. CDR3 nucleotide sequence: TGTGCCAGCAGTTACCCCCCCCGGGGTAGGACTGAAGCTTTCTTT. Its translation: CASSYPPRGRTEAFF.

This chain links TRBV5-6 with TRBJ2-2; D not certain. The CDR3 extends over 13 amino acids. Germline CDR1 is SGHDT and CDR2 is YYEEEE. Trimming took off 2 bases at V and 8 bases at J, with 10 bases between the two ends. The CDR3, as DNA: TGTGCCAGCAGCTTTTTGACAAAAGGGGAGCTGTTTTTT. The encoded protein is CASSFLTKGELFF.

This chain connects TRBV6-5 to TRBJ2-2; 8 bases map to TRBD1. J was trimmed by 4 bases and V by 8 bases; bases with no gene match: 3. CDR3 length equals 13 residues. Germline V gene data show CDR1 as MNHEY and CDR2 as SVGAGI. The CDR3 reads CASGQGRTGELFF. The CDR3, as DNA: TGTGCCAGCGGACAGGGCCGCACCGGGGAGCTGTTTTTT.

Comment on this clone: Other DNA sequences in this specimen translate into the identical CDR3. The chain links TRBV2 to TRBJ2-1; 7 nucleotides line up with TRBD2. Germline CDR1 and CDR2: SNHLY and FYNNEI. V dropped 0 bases and J dropped 3; count of bases not matched to a gene: 5. The CDR3 extends over 16 amino acids. The CDR3 protein is CASSEAGLAGYNEQFF. The CDR3 region has the DNA TGTGCCAGCAGTGAAGCTGGATTAGCGGGCTACAATGAGCAGTTCTTC.

A remark on this clone: At one end, the junction sequence differs from germline, possibly due to a read error. This chain connects TRBV7-9 to TRBJ1-2, with D uncertain. The CDR3 has 11 amino acids. CDR1 and CDR2 (germline): SEHNR, FQNEAQ (reference sequence). Here the CDR3 reads CASSSGRTEAF. The DNA for the CDR3 is TGTGCCAGCAGCTCCGGACGGACTGAGGCCTTC.

The V gene is TRBV7-6, the J gene TRBJ1-6; 7 bases line up with TRBD1. J gave up 10 bases and V 2 bases, and 8 bases lay outside the gene matches. The V gene's germline CDR1 is SGHVS and CDR2 FNYEAQ. There are 15 residues in the CDR3. Written as DNA, the CDR3 is TGTGCCAGCAGCTTACTAGGGGGCGGAGAGTCACCCCTCCACTTT. Translated, it gives CASSLLGGGESPLHF.

The chain combines TRBV29-1 with TRBJ1-4; D unresolved. Deletions cut 7 bases from V and 8 bases from J, with 11 bases between. The CDR3 consists of 11 residues. The germline gives CDR1 SQVTM, CDR2 ANQGSEA. The CDR3 region is CSEPDIEKLFF. The CDR3 DNA reads TGCAGCGAACCCGACATAGAAAAACTGTTTTTT.

The chain recombines TRBV21-1 with TRBJ2-7; whether TRBD2, the table's D call, matches the DNA was not checked. TRBV21-1 is described as a pseudogene. This CDR3 region has 20 residues. Here the CDR3 DNA reads TGTGCCAACGGACTAGCGGGACCACCTGTTGCGAGGACCTTGCACTACGAGCAGTACTTC. Protein sequence: CANGLAGPPVARTLHYEQYF.